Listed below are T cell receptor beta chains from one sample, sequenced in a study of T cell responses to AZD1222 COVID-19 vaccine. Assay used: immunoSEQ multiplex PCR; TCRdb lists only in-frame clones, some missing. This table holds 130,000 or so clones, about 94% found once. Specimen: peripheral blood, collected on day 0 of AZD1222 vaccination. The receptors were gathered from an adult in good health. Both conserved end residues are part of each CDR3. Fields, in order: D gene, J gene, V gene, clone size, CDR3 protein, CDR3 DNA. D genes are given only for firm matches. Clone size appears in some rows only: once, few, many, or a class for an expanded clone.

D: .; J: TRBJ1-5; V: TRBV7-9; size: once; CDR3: CASTKGEGSNQPQHF; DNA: TGTGCCAGCACCAAAGGGGAGGGAAGCAATCAGCCCCAGCATTTT
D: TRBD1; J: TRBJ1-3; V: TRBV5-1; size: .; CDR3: CASTPGDRSGNTIYF; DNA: TGCGCCAGCACGCCGGGGGACAGGTCTGGAAACACCATATATTTT
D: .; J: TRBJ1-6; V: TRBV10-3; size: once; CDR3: CAIRGGFYNSPLHF; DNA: TGTGCCATCAGGGGGGGCTTCTATAATTCACCCCTCCACTTT
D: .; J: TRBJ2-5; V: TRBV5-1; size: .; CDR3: CASSLEGRQETQYF; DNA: TGCGCCAGCAGCTTGGAGGGCCGCCAAGAGACCCAGTACTTC
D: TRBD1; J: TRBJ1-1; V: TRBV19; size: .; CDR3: CASSANTGEAEAFF; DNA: TGTGCCAGTAGTGCTAATACAGGGGAAGCTGAAGCTTTCTTT
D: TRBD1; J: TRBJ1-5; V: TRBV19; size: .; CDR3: CASSRDRGNQPQHF; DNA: TGTGCCAGTAGTCGAGACAGGGGCAATCAGCCCCAGCATTTT
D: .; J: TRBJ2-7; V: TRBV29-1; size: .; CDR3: CSVETGRQREQYF; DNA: TGCAGCGTTGAAACGGGCAGGCAAAGAGAGCAGTACTTC
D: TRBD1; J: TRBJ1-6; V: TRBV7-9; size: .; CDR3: CASSTTPGQGGSPLHF; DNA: TGTGCCAGCAGCACGACCCCGGGACAGGGGGGATCACCCCTCCACTTT
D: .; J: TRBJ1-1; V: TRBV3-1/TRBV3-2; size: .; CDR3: CASSQVQGEAFF; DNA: TGTGCCAGCAGCCAAGTCCAGGGGGAAGCTTTCTTT
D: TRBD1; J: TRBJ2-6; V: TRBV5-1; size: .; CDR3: CASSLDRGPRANVLTF; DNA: TGCGCCAGCAGCTTGGACAGGGGGCCTAGGGCCAACGTCCTGACTTTC
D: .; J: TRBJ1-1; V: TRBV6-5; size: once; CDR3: CATRGTEAFF; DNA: TGTGCCACCCGGGGCACTGAAGCTTTCTTT
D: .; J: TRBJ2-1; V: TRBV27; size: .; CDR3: CASSLTSGSSYNEQFF; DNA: TGTGCCAGCAGTTTAACAAGCGGAAGCTCCTACAATGAGCAGTTCTTC
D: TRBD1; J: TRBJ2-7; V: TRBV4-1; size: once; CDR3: CASSQGQGGTYEQYF; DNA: TGCGCCAGCAGCCAGGGACAGGGTGGGACCTACGAGCAGTACTTC
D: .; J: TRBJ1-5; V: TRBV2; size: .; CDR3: CASRAWGSNQPQHF; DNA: TGTGCCAGCAGGGCCTGGGGAAGCAATCAGCCCCAGCATTTT
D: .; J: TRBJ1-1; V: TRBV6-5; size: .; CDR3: CASSFSAGNTEAFF; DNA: TGTGCCAGCAGTTTCTCGGCAGGGAACACTGAAGCTTTCTTT
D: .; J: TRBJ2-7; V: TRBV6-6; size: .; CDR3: CASSPGGEQYF; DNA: TGTGCCAGCAGCCCGGGCGGCGAGCAGTACTTC
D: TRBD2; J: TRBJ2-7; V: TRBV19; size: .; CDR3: CASTLTSGSREQYF; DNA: TGTGCCAGTACTCTGACTAGCGGGAGTCGCGAGCAGTACTTC
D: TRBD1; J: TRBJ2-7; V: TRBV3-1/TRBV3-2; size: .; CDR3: CASSHTGGGYEQYF; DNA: TGTGCCAGCAGCCACACAGGGGGAGGATACGAGCAGTACTTC
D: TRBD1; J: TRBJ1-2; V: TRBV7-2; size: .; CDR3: CASSLHRDRYNYGYTF; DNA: TGTGCCAGCAGCCTTCACCGGGACAGGTACAACTATGGCTACACCTTC
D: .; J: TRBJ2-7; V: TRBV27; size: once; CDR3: CASSRAGLSYEQYF; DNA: TGTGCCAGCAGCAGGGCGGGGTTATCCTACGAGCAGTACTTC
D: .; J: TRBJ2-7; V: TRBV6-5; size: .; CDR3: CASSRRHGEQYF; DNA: TGTGCCAGCAGTCGCCGACATGGCGAGCAGTACTTC
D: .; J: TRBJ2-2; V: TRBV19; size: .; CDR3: CASTLTAGTGELFF; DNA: TGTGCCAGTACCCTCACCGCGGGCACCGGGGAGCTGTTTTTT
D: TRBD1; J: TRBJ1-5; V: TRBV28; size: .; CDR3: CASLTGDQPQHF; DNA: TGTGCCAGCCTGACAGGGGATCAGCCCCAGCATTTT
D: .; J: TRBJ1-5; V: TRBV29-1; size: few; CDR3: CSVGGGSNQPQHF; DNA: TGCAGCGTTGGGGGGGGAAGCAATCAGCCCCAGCATTTT
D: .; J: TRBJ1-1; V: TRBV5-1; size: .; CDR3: CASSLIVSQAEAFF; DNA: TGCGCCAGCAGCTTAATAGTGAGTCAAGCTGAAGCTTTCTTT
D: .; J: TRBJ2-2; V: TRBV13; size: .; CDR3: CASRPPVRTGELFF; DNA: TGTGCCAGCAGACCTCCCGTCCGCACCGGGGAGCTGTTTTTT
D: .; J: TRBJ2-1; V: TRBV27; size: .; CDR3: CASSPGRNEQFF; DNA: TGTGCCAGCAGCCCCGGTAGGAATGAGCAGTTCTTC
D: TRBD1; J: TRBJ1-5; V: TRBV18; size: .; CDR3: CASSPTQGGERSQPQHF; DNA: TGTGCCAGCTCTCCCACCCAGGGGGGAGAGCGAAGCCAGCCCCAGCATTTT
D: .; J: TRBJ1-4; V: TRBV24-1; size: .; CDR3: CATSDSGNYEKLFF; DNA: TGTGCCACCAGTGATTCAGGGAACTACGAAAAACTGTTTTTT
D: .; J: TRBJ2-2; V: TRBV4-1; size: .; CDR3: CASSQVGGSGELFF; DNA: TGCGCCAGCAGCCAAGTTGGGGGTTCCGGGGAGCTGTTTTTT
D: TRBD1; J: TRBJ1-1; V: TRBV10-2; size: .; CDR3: CASSHTGDTEAFF; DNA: TGCGCCAGCAGCCACACAGGGGACACTGAAGCTTTCTTT
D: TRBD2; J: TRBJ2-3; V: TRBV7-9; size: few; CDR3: CASSQRASGSDTQYF; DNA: TGTGCCAGCAGCCAACGGGCTAGCGGGAGTGATACGCAGTATTTT
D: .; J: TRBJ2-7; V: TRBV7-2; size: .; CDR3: CASSPPGHYSYEQYF; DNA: TGTGCCAGCAGCCCCCCGGGACATTACTCGTACGAGCAGTACTTC
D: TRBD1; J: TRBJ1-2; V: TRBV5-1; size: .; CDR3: CASSLDGQDYGYTF; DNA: TGCGCCAGCAGCTTGGATGGACAGGACTATGGCTACACCTTC
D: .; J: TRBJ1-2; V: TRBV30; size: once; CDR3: CAWAIQGTGYTF; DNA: TGTGCCTGGGCCATACAGGGTACTGGCTACACCTTC
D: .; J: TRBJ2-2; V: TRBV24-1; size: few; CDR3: CATSDPSGGELFF; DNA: TGTGCCACCAGTGACCCCTCGGGGGGGGAGCTGTTTTTT
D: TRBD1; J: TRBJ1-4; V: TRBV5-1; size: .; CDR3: CASSLGQAELGKLFF; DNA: TGCGCCAGCAGCCTGGGACAGGCCGAGCTAGGCAAACTGTTTTTT
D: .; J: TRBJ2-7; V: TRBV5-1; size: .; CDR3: CASSLGLGGEQYF; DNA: TGCGCCAGCAGCTTAGGATTGGGGGGCGAGCAGTACTTC
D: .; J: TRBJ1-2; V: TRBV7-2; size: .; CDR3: CASSLAPGTNYGYTF; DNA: TGTGCCAGCAGCTTAGCTCCAGGGACCAACTATGGCTACACCTTC
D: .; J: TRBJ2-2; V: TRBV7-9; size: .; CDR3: CASSPNPGGPTNTGELFF; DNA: TGTGCCAGCAGCCCGAACCCCGGGGGGCCTACGAACACCGGGGAGCTGTTTTTT
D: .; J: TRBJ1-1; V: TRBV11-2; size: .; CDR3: CASSLRGSAEAFF; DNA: TGTGCCAGCAGCCTGAGGGGTAGCGCTGAAGCTTTCTTT
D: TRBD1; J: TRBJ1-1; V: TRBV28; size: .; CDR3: CASSYPGQGWGTEAFF; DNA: TGTGCCAGCAGTTACCCGGGACAGGGATGGGGCACTGAAGCTTTCTTT
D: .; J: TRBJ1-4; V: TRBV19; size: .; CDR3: CASLNGSTNEKLFF; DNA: TGTGCCAGTCTTAATGGTTCAACTAATGAAAAACTGTTTTTT
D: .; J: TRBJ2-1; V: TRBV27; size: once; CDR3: CASTNGDPGRNEQFF; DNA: TGTGCCAGCACCAATGGCGACCCTGGGAGAAATGAGCAGTTCTTC
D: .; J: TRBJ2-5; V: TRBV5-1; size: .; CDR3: CASSLGSGETQYF; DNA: TGCGCCAGCAGCTTGGGTAGTGGAGAGACCCAGTACTTC
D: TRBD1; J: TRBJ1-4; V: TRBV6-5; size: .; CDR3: CASSYGTGGKLFF; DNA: TGTGCCAGCAGTTACGGGACAGGCGGAAAACTGTTTTTT
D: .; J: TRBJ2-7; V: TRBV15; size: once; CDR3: CATSRGGPSRGEQYF; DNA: TGTGCCACCAGCAGAGGGGGGCCTAGCAGAGGCGAGCAGTACTTC
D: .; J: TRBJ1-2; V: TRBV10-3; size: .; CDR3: CAISLGGAINYGYTF; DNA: TGTGCCATCAGCCTGGGGGGGGCTATTAACTATGGCTACACCTTC
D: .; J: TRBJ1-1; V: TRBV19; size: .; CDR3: CASKWTRTTEAFF; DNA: TGTGCCAGTAAATGGACAAGGACGACTGAAGCTTTCTTT
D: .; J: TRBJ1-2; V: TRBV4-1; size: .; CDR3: CASSQDRGGADGYTF; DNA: TGCGCCAGCAGCCAAGACCGCGGGGGGGCGGATGGCTACACCTTC
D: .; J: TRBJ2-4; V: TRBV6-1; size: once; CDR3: CASSEDPLGAGSLHFQYF; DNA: TGTGCCAGCAGTGAAGACCCACTCGGGGCGGGATCTTTACATTTTCAGTACTTC
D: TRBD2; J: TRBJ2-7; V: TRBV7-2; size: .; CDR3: CASSPTSGLYEQYF; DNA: TGTGCCAGCAGCCCGACTAGCGGGTTATACGAGCAGTACTTC